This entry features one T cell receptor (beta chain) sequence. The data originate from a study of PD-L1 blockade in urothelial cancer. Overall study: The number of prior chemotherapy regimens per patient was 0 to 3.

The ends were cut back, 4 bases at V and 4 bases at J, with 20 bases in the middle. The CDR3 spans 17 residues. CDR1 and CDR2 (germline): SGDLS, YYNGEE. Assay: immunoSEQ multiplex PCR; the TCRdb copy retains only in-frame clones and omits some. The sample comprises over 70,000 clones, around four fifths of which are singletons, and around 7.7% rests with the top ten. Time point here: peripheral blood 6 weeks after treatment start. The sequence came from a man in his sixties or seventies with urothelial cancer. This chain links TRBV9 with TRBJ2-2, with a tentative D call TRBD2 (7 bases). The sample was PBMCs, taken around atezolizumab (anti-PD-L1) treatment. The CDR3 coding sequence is TGTGCCAGCAGCCCCCGTGGTAGGGGGGGCCTCACCGGGGAGCTGTTTTTT. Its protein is CASSPRGRGGLTGELFF.